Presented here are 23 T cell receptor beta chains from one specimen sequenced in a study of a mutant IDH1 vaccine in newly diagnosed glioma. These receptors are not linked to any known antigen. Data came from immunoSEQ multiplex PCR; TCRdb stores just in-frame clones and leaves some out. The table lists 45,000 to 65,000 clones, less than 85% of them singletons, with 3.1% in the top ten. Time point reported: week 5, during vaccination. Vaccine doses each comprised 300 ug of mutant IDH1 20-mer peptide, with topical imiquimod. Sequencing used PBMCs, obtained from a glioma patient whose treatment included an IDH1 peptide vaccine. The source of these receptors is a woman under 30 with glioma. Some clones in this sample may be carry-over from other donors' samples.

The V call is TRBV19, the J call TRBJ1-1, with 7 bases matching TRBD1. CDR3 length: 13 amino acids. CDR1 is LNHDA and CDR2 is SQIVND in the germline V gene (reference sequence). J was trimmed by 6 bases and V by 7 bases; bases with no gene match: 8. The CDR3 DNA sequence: TGTGCCAGTACCCTGACAGGGAATGCTGAAGCTTTCTTT. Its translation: CASTLTGNAEAFF.

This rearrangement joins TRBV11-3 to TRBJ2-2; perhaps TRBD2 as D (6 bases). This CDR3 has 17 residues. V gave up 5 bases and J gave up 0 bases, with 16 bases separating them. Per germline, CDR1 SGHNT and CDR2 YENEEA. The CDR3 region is CASSADPQRANTGELFF. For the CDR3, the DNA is TGTGCCAGCAGCGCAGACCCCCAGCGGGCGAACACCGGGGAGCTGTTTTTT.

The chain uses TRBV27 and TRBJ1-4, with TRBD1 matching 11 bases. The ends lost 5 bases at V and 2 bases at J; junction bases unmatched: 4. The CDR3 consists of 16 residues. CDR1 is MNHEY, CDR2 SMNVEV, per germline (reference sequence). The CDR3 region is CASSRGTGGTNEKLFF. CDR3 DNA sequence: TGTGCCAGCAGTCGCGGGACAGGGGGGACTAATGAAAAACTGTTTTTT.

CDR3 sequence: CASSFPNYGYTF. The CDR3 DNA reads TGTGCCAGTAGTTTCCCTAACTATGGCTACACCTTC. The rearrangement joins TRBV19 to TRBJ1-2; D unresolved. Germline lookup yields CDR1 LNHDA and CDR2 SQIVND (reference sequence). V was clipped by 5 bases and J by 0 bases, with 4 bases between them. This CDR3 has 12 amino acids.

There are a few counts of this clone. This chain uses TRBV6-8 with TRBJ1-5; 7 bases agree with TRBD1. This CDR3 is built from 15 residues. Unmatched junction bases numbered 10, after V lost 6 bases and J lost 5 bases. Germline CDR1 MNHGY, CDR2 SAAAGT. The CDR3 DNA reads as TGTGCCAGCAGAAAATCTGGGACAGCCCATCAGCCCCAGCATTTT. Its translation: CASRKSGTAHQPQHF.

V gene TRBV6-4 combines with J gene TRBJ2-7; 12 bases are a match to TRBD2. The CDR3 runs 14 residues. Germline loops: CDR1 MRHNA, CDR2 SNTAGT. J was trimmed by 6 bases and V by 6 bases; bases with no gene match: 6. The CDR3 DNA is TGTGCCAGCAGATCTAGCGGGGGGGCTCGCGAGCAGTACTTC. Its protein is CASRSSGGAREQYF.

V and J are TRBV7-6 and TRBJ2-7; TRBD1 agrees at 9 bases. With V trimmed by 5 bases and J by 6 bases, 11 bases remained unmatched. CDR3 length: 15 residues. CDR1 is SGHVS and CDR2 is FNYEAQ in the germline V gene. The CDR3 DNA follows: TGTGCCAGCAGCCCTCTCCAGGGACAGGGTTCCGAGCAGTACTTC. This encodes CASSPLQGQGSEQYF. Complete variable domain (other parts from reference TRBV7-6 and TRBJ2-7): GAGVSQSPRYKVTKRGQDVALRCDPISGHVSLYWYRQALGQGPEFLTYFNYEAQQDKSGLPNDRFSAERPEGSISTLTIQRTEQRDSAMYRCASSPLQGQGSEQYFGPGTRLTVT.

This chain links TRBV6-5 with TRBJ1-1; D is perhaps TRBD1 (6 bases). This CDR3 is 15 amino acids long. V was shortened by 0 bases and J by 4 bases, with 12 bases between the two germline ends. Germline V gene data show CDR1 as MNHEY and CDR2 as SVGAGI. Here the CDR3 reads CASSYSRQGGTEAFF. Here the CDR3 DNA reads TGTGCCAGCAGTTACTCCAGACAAGGGGGCACTGAAGCTTTCTTT.

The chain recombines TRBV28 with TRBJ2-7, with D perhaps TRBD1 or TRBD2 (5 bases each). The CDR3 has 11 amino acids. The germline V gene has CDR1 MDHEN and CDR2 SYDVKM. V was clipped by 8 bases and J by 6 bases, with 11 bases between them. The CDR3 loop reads CASRDRSEQYF. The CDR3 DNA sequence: TGTGCCAGCCGGGACCGAAGCGAGCAGTACTTC. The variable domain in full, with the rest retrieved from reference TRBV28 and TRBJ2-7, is DVKVTQSSRYLVKRTGEKVFLECVQDMDHENMFWYRQDPGLGLRLIYFSYDVKMKEKGDIPEGYSVSREKKERFSLILESASTNQTSMYLCASRDRSEQYFGPGTRLTVT.

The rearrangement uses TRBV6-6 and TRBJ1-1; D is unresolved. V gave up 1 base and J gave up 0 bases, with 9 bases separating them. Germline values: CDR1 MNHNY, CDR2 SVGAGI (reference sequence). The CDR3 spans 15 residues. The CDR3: CASSYYRHMNTEAFF. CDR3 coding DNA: TGTGCCAGCAGTTACTACCGACACATGAACACTGAAGCTTTCTTT.

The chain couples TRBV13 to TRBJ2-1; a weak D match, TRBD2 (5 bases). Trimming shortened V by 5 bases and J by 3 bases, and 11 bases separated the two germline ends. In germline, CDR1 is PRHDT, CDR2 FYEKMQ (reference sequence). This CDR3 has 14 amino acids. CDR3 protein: CASSPGSSYNEQFF. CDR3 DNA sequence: TGTGCCAGCAGCCCGGGGAGTAGCTACAATGAGCAGTTCTTC.

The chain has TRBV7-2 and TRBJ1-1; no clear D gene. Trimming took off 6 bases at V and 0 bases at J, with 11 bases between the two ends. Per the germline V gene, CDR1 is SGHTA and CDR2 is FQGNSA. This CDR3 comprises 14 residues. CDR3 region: CASSYAGMNTEAFF. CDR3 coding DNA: TGTGCCAGCAGTTACGCCGGAATGAACACTGAAGCTTTCTTT.

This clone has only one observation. DNA for the CDR3: TGTGCCAGCAGTAGGGAAAACAGGGACCGAGAGACCCAGTACTTC. The encoded protein is CASSRENRDRETQYF. This sequence joins TRBV6-5 and TRBJ2-5; TRBD1 might be the D (6 bases). Germline assignment: CDR1 MNHEY and CDR2 SVGAGI. CDR3 size: 15 residues. V was shortened by 5 bases and J by 4 bases, with 17 bases between the two germline ends.

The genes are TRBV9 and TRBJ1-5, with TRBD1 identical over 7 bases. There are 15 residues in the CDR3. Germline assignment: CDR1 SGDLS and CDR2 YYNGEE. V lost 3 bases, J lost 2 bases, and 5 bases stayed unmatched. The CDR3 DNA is TGTGCCAGCAGCGAGTCAGGGGGGGGCAATCAGCCCCAGCATTTT. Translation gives CASSESGGGNQPQHF.

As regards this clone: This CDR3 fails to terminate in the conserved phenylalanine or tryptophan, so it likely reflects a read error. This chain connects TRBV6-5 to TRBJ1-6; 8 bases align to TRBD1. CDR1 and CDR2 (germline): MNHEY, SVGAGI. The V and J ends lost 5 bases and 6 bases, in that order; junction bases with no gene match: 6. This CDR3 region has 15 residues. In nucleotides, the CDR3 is TGTGCCAGCAGTACAAACAGGGGGGCTAATTCACCCCTCCACTCT. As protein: CASSTNRGANSPLHS.

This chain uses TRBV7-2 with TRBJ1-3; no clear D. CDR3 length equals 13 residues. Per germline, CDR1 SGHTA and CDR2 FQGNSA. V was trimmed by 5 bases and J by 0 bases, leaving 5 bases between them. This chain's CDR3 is CASSPSSGNTIYF. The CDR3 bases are TGTGCCAGCAGCCCAAGCTCTGGAAACACCATATATTTT.

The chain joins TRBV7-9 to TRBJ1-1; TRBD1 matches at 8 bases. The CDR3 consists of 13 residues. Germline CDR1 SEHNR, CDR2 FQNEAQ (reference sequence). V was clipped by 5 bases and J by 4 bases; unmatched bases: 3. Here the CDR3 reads CASSLGQGTEAFF. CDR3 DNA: TGTGCCAGCAGCCTTGGACAGGGCACTGAAGCTTTCTTT.

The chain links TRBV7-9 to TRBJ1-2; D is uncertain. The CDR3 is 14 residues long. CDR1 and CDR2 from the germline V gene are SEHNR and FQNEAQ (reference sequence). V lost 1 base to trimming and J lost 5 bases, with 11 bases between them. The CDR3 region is CASSLVAGAYGYTF. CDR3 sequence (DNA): TGTGCCAGCAGCTTAGTGGCGGGAGCTTATGGCTACACCTTC.

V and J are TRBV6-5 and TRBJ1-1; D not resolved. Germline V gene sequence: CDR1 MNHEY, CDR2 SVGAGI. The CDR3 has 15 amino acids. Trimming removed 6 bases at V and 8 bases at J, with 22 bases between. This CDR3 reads CASRESRTPSREAFF. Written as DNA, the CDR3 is TGTGCCAGCAGAGAGTCGAGGACTCCCAGTCGAGAAGCTTTCTTT.

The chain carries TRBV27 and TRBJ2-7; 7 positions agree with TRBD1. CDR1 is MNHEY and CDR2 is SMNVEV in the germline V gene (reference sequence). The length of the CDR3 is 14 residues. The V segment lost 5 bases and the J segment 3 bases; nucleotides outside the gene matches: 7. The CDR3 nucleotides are TGTGCCAGCAGTCAACAAGGGGGCTACTACGAGCAGTACTTC. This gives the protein CASSQQGGYYEQYF.

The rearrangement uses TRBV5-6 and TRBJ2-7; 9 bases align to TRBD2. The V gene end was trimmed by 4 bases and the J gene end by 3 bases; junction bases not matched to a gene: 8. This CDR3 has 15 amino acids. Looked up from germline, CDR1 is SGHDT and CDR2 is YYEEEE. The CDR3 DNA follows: TGTGCCAGCAGCCCCGTAGCGGGGGCGTTCTACGAGCAGTACTTC. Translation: CASSPVAGAFYEQYF.

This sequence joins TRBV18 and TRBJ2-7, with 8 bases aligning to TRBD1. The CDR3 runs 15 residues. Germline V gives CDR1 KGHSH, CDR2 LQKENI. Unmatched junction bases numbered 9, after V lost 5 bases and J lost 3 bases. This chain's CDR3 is CASSGQAGGVYEQYF. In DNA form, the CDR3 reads TGTGCCAGCTCAGGACAGGCAGGGGGCGTCTACGAGCAGTACTTC.

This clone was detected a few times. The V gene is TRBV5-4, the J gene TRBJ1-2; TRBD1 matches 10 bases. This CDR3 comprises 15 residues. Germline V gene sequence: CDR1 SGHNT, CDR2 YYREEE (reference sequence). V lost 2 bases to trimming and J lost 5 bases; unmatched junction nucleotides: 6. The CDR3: CASSLGTGVDYGYTF. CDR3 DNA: TGTGCCAGCAGCTTAGGGACAGGGGTAGATTATGGCTACACCTTC.